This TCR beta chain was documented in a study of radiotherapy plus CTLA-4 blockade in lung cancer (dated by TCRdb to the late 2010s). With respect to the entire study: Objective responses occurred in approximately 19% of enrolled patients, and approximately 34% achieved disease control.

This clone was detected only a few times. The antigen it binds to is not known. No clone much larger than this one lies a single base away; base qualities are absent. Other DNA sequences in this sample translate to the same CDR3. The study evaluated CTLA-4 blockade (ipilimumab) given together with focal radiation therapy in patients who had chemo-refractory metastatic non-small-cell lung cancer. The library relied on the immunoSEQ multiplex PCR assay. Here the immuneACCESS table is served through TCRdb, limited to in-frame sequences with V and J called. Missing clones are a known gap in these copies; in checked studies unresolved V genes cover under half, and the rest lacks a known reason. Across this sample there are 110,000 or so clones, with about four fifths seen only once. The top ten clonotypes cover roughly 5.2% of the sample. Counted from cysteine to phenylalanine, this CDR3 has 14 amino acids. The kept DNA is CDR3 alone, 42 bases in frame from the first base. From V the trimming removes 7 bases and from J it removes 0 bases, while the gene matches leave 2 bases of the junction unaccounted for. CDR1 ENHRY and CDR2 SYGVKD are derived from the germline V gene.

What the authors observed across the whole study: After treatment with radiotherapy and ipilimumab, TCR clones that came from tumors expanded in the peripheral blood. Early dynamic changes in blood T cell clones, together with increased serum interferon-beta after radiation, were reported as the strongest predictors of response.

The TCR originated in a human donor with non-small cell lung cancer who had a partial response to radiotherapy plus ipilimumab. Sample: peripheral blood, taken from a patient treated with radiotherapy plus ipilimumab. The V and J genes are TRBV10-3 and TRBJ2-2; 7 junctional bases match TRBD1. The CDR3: CAITDRANTGELFF. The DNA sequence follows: TGTGCCATCACCGACAGGGCGAACACCGGGGAGCTGTTTTTT.